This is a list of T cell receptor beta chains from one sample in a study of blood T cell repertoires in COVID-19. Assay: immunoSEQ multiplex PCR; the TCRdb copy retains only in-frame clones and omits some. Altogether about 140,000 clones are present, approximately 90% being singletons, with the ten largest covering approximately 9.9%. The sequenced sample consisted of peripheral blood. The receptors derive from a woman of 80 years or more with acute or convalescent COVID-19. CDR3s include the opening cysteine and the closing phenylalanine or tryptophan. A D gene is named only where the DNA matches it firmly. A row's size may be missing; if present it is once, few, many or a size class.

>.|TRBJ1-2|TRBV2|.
TGTGCCAGCAGTGAGAGTGGGCAGGCAGGAGGCTACACCTTC
CASSESGQAGGYTF
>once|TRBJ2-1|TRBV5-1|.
TGCGCCAGCAGCTTGGCGGCTAGCGTCTACAATGAGCAGTTCTTC
CASSLAASVYNEQFF
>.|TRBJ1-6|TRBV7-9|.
TGTGCCAGCAGCCCAGCAGGGGACCCTAATTCACCCCTCCACTTT
CASSPAGDPNSPLHF
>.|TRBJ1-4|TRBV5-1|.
TGCGCCAGCAGCTTAGGGATCAGGGGTGAAAAACTGTTTTTT
CASSLGIRGEKLFF
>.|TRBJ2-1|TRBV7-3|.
TGTGCCAGCAGCTTATCGAGCTTACCCTCCTACAATGAGCAGTTCTTC
CASSLSSLPSYNEQFF
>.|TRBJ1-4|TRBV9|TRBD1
TGTGCCAGCAGCGGATCAGGGGGAACTAATGAAAAACTGTTTTTT
CASSGSGGTNEKLFF
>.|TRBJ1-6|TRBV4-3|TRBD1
TGCGCCAGCAGCCAAGATCCCGCAGGGGGACATAGCTCCTATAATTCACCCCTCCACTTT
CASSQDPAGGHSSYNSPLHF
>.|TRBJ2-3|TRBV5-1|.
TGCGCCAGCAGCTTGGGCCAGGCTAGCACAGATACGCAGTATTTT
CASSLGQASTDTQYF
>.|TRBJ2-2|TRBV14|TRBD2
TGTGCCAGCAGCCATATGACTAGCGGGGATAACACCGGGGAGCTGTTTTTT
CASSHMTSGDNTGELFF
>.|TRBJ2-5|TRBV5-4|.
TGTGCCAGCAGCTTGAGTATCCGGACAGAACAGGAGACCCAGTACTTC
CASSLSIRTEQETQYF
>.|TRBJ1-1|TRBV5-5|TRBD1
TGTGCCAGCAGCGGGACAGGGATCACTGAAGCTTTCTTT
CASSGTGITEAFF
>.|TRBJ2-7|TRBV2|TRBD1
TGTGCCAGCAGTGGCTACAGGGGCGAGCAGTACTTC
CASSGYRGEQYF
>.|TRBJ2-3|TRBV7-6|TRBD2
TGTGCCAGCAGCAACCCACTAGCGGGGGACCTCACAGATACGCAGTATTTT
CASSNPLAGDLTDTQYF
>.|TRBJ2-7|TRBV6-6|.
TGTGCCAGCAGTGCTCAGGGAAACGAGCAGTACTTC
CASSAQGNEQYF
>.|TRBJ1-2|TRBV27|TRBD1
TGTGCCAGCAGTCCACGATGGACAGGGGGCTATGGCTACACCTTC
CASSPRWTGGYGYTF
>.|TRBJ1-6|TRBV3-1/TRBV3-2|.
TGTGCCAGCAGCCAAGGTACGGGGGACTCACCCCTCCACTTT
CASSQGTGDSPLHF
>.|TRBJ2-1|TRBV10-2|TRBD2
TGCGCCAGCACGCGGACTAGCGGGGGGTTGGGCAATGAGCAGTTCTTC
CASTRTSGGLGNEQFF
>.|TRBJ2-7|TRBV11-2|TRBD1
TGTGCCAGCAGACATGACAGGGGGACATCGTACTTC
CASRHDRGTSYF
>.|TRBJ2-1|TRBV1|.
TGCACCAGCAGCCAAGGAAGATCCACTAGCGGAGAATCCGGGACGCTCTTC
CTSSQGRSTSGESGTLF
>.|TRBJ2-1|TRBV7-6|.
TGTGCCAGCAGCTTATCAGGGGGGACCTTCGATGAGCAGTTCTTC
CASSLSGGTFDEQFF
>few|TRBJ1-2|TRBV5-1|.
TGCGCCAGCAGCTTGGAGAGGGTTTGGGGAGGCTACACCTTC
CASSLERVWGGYTF
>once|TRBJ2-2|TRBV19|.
TGTGCCAGTAGTATCCCAGCTGTTCACAGGCCCCCCGCGAACACCGGGGAGCTGTTTTTT
CASSIPAVHRPPANTGELFF
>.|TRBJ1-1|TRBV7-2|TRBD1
TGTGCCAGCAGCTTACAACAGGGGGCGCTGGGTGAAGCTTTCTTT
CASSLQQGALGEAFF
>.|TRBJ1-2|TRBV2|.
TGTGCCAGCAGGGGGAGGGGCACGAACTATGGCTACACCTTC
CASRGRGTNYGYTF
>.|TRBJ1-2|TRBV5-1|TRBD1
TGCGCCAGCAGCTTGGGGGGGACAGGAGAATATGGCTACACCTTC
CASSLGGTGEYGYTF
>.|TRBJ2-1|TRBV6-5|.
TGTGCCGCGGGGACTTCGGGGTACAATGAGCAGTTCTTC
CAAGTSGYNEQFF
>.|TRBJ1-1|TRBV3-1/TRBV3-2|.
TGTGCCAGCAGCCAGGGGCCCACTGAAGCTTTCTTT
CASSQGPTEAFF
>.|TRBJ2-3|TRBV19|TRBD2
TGTGCCAGTAGTCTCCGGGGACTAGCGGTGACAGATACGCAGTATTTT
CASSLRGLAVTDTQYF
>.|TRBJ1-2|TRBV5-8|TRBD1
TGTGCCAGCAGCTTGTTAGGACAGGGAGGTGCCTACACCTTC
CASSLLGQGGAYTF
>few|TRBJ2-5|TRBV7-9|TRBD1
TGTGCCAGCAGCTTGGGGCGAACAGGGGACCGGACAGGGTCCCAGTACTTC
CASSLGRTGDRTGSQYF
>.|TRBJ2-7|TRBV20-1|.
TGCAGTGCTAGTCGGGAGTACGAGCAGTACTTC
CSASREYEQYF
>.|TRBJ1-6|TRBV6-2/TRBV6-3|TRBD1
TGTGCCAGCAGCTTGGGACAGGGGGGATCACCCCTCCACTTT
CASSLGQGGSPLHF
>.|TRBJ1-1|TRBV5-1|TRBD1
TGCGCCAGCAGCTTTGGACAGGGGGGCTCCTTTAACACTGAAGCTTTCTTT
CASSFGQGGSFNTEAFF
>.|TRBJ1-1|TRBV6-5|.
TGTGCCAGCAGTTACTCGCTCGCGGGGAACACTGAAGCTTTCTTT
CASSYSLAGNTEAFF
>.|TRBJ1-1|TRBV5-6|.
TGTGCCAGCAGCTTGTACTTGAACACTGAAGCTTTCTTT
CASSLYLNTEAFF
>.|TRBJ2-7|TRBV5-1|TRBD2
TGCGCCAGCAGCTGGGCCGGGGAGGGAGAGCAGTACTTC
CASSWAGEGEQYF
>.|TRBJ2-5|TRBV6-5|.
TGTGCCAGCAGTAGAGGGCAGGGGTCGTTCGAGACCCAGTACTTC
CASSRGQGSFETQYF
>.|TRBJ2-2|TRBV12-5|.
TGTGCTAGTGGCAGAAGCACCGGGGAGCTGTTTTTT
CASGRSTGELFF
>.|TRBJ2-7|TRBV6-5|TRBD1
TGTGCCAGCAGTTATCGGGGGGACAGGGAGTACGAGCAGTACTTC
CASSYRGDREYEQYF
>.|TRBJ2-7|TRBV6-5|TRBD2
TGTGCCAGCAGTAGATTAGCGGGGAAGTACTTC
CASSRLAGKYF
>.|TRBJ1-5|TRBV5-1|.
TGCGCCAGCAGCTTGTTGGGCAGCTATAGCAATCAGCCCCAGCATTTT
CASSLLGSYSNQPQHF
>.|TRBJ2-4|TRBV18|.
TGTGCCAGCTCACCAGGAGGGGCTGGCGACAAAAACATTCAGTACTTC
CASSPGGAGDKNIQYF
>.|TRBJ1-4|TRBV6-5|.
TGTGCCAGCAGCCACAGGGAGGGGAGAGAAAAACTGTTTTTT
CASSHREGREKLFF
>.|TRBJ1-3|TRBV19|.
TGTGCCAGAAGAGTTGGCTCTGGAAACACCATATATTTT
CARRVGSGNTIYF
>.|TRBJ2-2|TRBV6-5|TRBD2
TGTGCCAGCAGACGTCGACTAGCTGGGGAGCTGTTTTTT
CASRRRLAGELFF
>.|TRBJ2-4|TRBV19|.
TGTGCCAGCCGAAATATTCCAGTAGCCAAAAACATTCAGTACTTC
CASRNIPVAKNIQYF
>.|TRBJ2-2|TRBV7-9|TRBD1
TGTGCCAGCAACCTGGGACAGGGGGAGAACGGGGAGCTGTTTTTT
CASNLGQGENGELFF
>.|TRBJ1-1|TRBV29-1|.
TGCAGCGTGGGCAGGGGGAACACTGAAGCTTTCTTT
CSVGRGNTEAFF
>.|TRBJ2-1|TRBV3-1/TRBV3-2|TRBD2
TGTGCCAGCAGCCAAGTTGCGGGGGGGGTCAATGAGCAGTTCTTC
CASSQVAGGVNEQFF
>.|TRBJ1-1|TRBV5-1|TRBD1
TGCGCCAGCAGCTTGCTTGGGACAGCAAACACTGAAGCTTTCTTT
CASSLLGTANTEAFF
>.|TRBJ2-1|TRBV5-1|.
TGCGCCAGCAGCAACCAGTGGGGGGTATACAATGAGCAGTTCTTC
CASSNQWGVYNEQFF
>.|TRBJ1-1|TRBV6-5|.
TGTGCCAGCACCCCCACGGGAGGGATGAACACTGAAGCTTTCTTT
CASTPTGGMNTEAFF
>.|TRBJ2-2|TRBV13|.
TGTGCCAGCAGTTACAGGAACACCGGGGAGCTGTTTTTT
CASSYRNTGELFF
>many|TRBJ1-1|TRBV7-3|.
TGTGCCAGCAGCCCTCACATGAACACTGAAGCTTTCTTT
CASSPHMNTEAFF
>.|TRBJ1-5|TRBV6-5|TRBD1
TGTGCCAGCAGCCCACAGGGGGCGGGTAATCAGCCCCAGCATTTT
CASSPQGAGNQPQHF
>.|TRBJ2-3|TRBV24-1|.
TGTGCCACCAGGGACAGTAGCACAGATACGCAGTATTTT
CATRDSSTDTQYF
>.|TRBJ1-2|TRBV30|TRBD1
TGTGCCTGTTTTCGACAGGGTTTCTATGGCTACACCTTC
CACFRQGFYGYTF
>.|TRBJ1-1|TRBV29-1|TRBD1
TGCAGCAGCAGACAGGGTACTGAAGCTTTCTTT
CSSRQGTEAFF
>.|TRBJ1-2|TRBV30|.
TGTGCCTGGAGTGTAGCCGGGTTTGGCTACACCTTC
CAWSVAGFGYTF